The subject of this entry is one T cell receptor (beta chain). The sample is drawn from a study of blood T cell repertoires in COVID-19. As for the study in general: The United States, Italy and Spain provided the acute and convalescent COVID-19 samples. In each case, the material was cDNA or gDNA derived from T cells, B-cell-depleted T cells, or PBMCs.

Original methodology: Amplification from reference gene primers served as the basis for estimated nucleated cell counts. Sequenced by immunoSEQ multiplex PCR; TCRdb stores in-frame clones only, minus some. The DNA gave D and trimming, while V, J and clone size come from that table. The profile shows about 300,000 clones, around 87% of them singletons. Germline CDR1 and CDR2: SGDLS and YYNGEE. With 2 bases removed from V and 4 bases from J, the gap between germline ends came to 10 bases. The CDR3 has 13 amino acids. V and J are TRBV9 and TRBJ2-7; D unclear. This receptor was obtained from a man in his 70s with acute or convalescent COVID-19. Sequencing was done on a sample of peripheral blood. The CDR3: CASSVNPHYEQYF. DNA for the CDR3: TGTGCCAGCAGCGTTAACCCACATTACGAGCAGTACTTC.